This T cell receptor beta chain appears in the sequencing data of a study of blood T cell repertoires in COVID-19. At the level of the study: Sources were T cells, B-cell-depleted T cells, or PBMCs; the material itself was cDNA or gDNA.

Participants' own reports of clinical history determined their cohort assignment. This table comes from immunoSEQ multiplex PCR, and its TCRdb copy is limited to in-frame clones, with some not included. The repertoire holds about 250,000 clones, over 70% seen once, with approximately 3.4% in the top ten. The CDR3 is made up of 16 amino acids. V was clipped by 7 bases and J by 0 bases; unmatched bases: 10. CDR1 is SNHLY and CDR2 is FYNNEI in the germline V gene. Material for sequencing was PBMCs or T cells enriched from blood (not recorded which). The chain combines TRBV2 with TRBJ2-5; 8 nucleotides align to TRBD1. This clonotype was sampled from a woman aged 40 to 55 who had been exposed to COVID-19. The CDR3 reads CASTPTWTGNQETQYF. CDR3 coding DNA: TGTGCCAGCACCCCCACCTGGACAGGGAACCAAGAGACCCAGTACTTC.